Below, 15 T cell receptor beta chains from the same sample are listed, as sequenced in a study of blood T cell repertoires in COVID-19. The method was immunoSEQ multiplex PCR; TCRdb's version includes in-frame clones alone and lacks a portion of them. The sample carries some 320,000 clones, 85% recorded once. Sequenced: PBMCs or T cells enriched from blood (not recorded which). The receptor set was obtained from a woman in her twenties or thirties who had been exposed to COVID-19.

The V call is TRBV7-8, the J call TRBJ2-2, with 9 bases identical to TRBD2. Germline trimming cut 5 bases from V and 1 base from J; bases unmatched to any gene: 5. Germline V gene data show CDR1 as SGHVS and CDR2 as FQNEAQ. CDR3 length: 16 amino acids. In DNA form, the CDR3 reads TGTGCCAGCAGCCGAGCGGGGGGTCAGAACACCGGGGAGCTGTTTTTT. Translation gives CASSRAGGQNTGELFF.

CDR3 protein: CASSSWTDETQYF. The CDR3 coding sequence is TGTGCCAGCAGCTCTTGGACAGACGAGACCCAGTACTTC. The V call is TRBV5-5, the J call TRBJ2-5, with a possible D match to TRBD1 (6 bases). V lost 3 bases, J lost 5 bases, and 11 bases lay in between. The germline V gene encodes CDR1 SGHKS and CDR2 YYEKEE (reference sequence). The CDR3 runs to 13 residues.

The V call is TRBV27, the J call TRBJ1-2; 9 nucleotides line up with TRBD1. The CDR3 spans 16 residues. V lost 3 bases and J lost 8; bases outside the gene matches: 13. Germline V gene lookup returns CDR1 MNHEY and CDR2 SMNVEV (reference sequence). DNA for the CDR3: TGTGCCAGCAGTTTGGGACAGGGCTTAGGAGGGCACGGCTACACCTTC. As protein: CASSLGQGLGGHGYTF.

The V call is TRBV11-2, the J call TRBJ2-3; 11 positions agree with TRBD2. The CDR3 contains 18 residues. The ends lost 2 bases at V and 2 bases at J; junction bases unmatched: 9. The V gene's germline CDR1 is SGHAT and CDR2 FQNNGV. This chain's CDR3 is CASSLMLASGGFTDTQYF. For the CDR3, the DNA is TGTGCCAGCAGCTTAATGTTGGCTAGCGGGGGGTTCACAGATACGCAGTATTTT. Supplemented by reference TRBV11-2 and TRBJ2-3, the full variable domain reads EAGVAQSPRYKIIEKRQSVAFWCNPISGHATLYWYQQILGQGPKLLIQFQNNGVVDDSQLPKDRFSAERLKGVDSTLKIQPAKLEDSAVYLCASSLMLASGGFTDTQYFGPGTRLTVL.

The chain couples TRBV19 to TRBJ1-2; 9 positions agree with TRBD1. The germline V gene encodes CDR1 LNHDA and CDR2 SQIVND (reference sequence). The CDR3 extends over 14 amino acids. The ends lost 5 bases at V and 4 bases at J; junction bases unmatched: 5. In DNA, the CDR3 is TGTGCCAGTAGTGCGGGACAGGGACCCTATGGCTACACCTTC. Its protein product is CASSAGQGPYGYTF. The variable domain in full, with the rest retrieved from reference TRBV19 and TRBJ1-2, is DGGITQSPKYLFRKEGQNVTLSCEQNLNHDAMYWYRQDPGQGLRLIYYSQIVNDFQKGDIAEGYSVSREKKESFPLTVTSAQKNPTAFYLCASSAGQGPYGYTFGSGTRLTVV.

V usage is TRBV30 and J usage is TRBJ1-1, with D uncertain. The CDR3 length is 13 residues. V shed 7 bases and J shed 0 bases, with 12 bases lying between them. In germline, CDR1 is GTSNPN, CDR2 SVGIG (reference sequence). The CDR3 is CAYAVIMNTEAFF. DNA for the CDR3: TGTGCCTACGCGGTGATCATGAACACTGAAGCTTTCTTT.

CDR3 DNA sequence: TGTGCCAGTAGCCCTAGGACTAGCGGTCCCTACGAGCAGTACTTC. As protein: CASSPRTSGPYEQYF. J is TRBJ2-7 and V is TRBV19, with 10 bases aligning to TRBD2. Germline V gene sequence: CDR1 LNHDA, CDR2 SQIVND (reference sequence). CDR3 length equals 15 residues. V dropped 6 bases and J dropped 2; count of bases not matched to a gene: 7. The complete variable domain, with remaining parts taken from reference TRBV19 and TRBJ2-7, reads DGGITQSPKYLFRKEGQNVTLSCEQNLNHDAMYWYRQDPGQGLRLIYYSQIVNDFQKGDIAEGYSVSREKKESFPLTVTSAQKNPTAFYLCASSPRTSGPYEQYFGPGTRLTVT.

V gene TRBV28 combines with J gene TRBJ2-5; TRBD1 matches 10 bases. Trimming cost V 4 bases and J 5 bases; bases outside gene matches: 13. Germline V lookup: CDR1 MDHEN, CDR2 SYDVKM. The CDR3 runs 17 residues. The CDR3 sequence is CASSSPALTGGAETQYF. The CDR3 nucleotides read TGTGCCAGCAGTTCACCAGCCTTGACAGGGGGCGCGGAGACCCAGTACTTC.

This clone was seen a few times. In DNA form, the CDR3 reads TGTGCCAGCAGTTACGGGTCCCCTGGGGGGACCTACGAGCAGTACTTC. Translating it yields CASSYGSPGGTYEQYF. The rearrangement links TRBV6-6 to TRBJ2-7; D perhaps matches TRBD2 (6 bases). This CDR3 spans 16 amino acids. V lost 2 bases and J 2 bases, leaving 16 bases between the germline ends. Germline V CDR1 and CDR2: MNHNY, SVGAGI (reference sequence).

The gene calls are TRBV4-3 and TRBJ2-7; TRBD2 might be the D (7 bases). The CDR3 runs 14 residues. The V end lost 3 bases, the J end lost 4 bases, and 13 bases lay between the germline ends. The germline V gene has CDR1 LGHNA and CDR2 YSLEER. CDR3 in amino acids: CASSQGRGDYEQYF. The CDR3 DNA follows: TGCGCCAGCAGCCAGGGGAGGGGGGATTACGAGCAGTACTTC.

This clone was counted a single time. V gene TRBV14 combines with J gene TRBJ2-3; 11 positions match TRBD2. V gave up 2 bases and J gave up 6 bases; unmatched junction bases: 4. CDR3 size: 15 residues. Germline V gene lookup returns CDR1 SGHDN and CDR2 FVKESK. The DNA of the CDR3 is TGTGCCAGCAGCCAACTAGCGGGGGGATCGGATACGCAGTATTTT. Translation: CASSQLAGGSDTQYF.

The rearrangement joins TRBV28 to TRBJ1-2; 9 positions agree with TRBD1. This CDR3 has 13 amino acids. The V segment lost 6 bases and the J segment 7 bases; nucleotides outside the gene matches: 6. CDR1 is MDHEN, CDR2 SYDVKM, per germline. CDR3 protein: CASSTQGARGYTF. The DNA of the CDR3 is TGTGCCAGCAGCACACAGGGGGCGCGTGGCTACACCTTC.

The CDR3 coding sequence is TGTGCCAGCAGTGAATACGCAGGGGGCGGTTCACCCCTCCACTTT. Amino acid sequence: CASSEYAGGGSPLHF. V is TRBV25-1 and J is TRBJ1-6; 8 positions agree with TRBD1. Germline V CDR1 and CDR2: MGHDK, SYGVNS. V lost 0 bases and J lost 9; bases outside the gene matches: 4. The CDR3 spans 15 residues.

The chain has TRBV5-1 and TRBJ1-2; D gene unclear. Per the germline V gene, CDR1 is SGHRS and CDR2 is YFSETQ. Trimming stripped 0 bases from V and 6 bases from J, with 15 bases between. The CDR3 spans 15 residues. Here the CDR3 DNA reads TGCGCCAGCAGCTTGGAATTCGGGGTAGCGGATGGCTACACCTTC. Translated, it gives CASSLEFGVADGYTF. Combining the CDR3 with reference TRBV5-1 and TRBJ1-2 gives the whole variable domain KAGVTQTPRYLIKTRGQQVTLSCSPISGHRSVSWYQQTPGQGLQFLFEYFSETQRNKGNFPGRFSGRQFSNSRSEMNVSTLELGDSALYLCASSLEFGVADGYTFGSGTRLTVV.

The chain couples TRBV15 to TRBJ2-7; 11 bases align to TRBD2. With 1 base clipped from V and 3 bases from J, the junction kept 8 bases outside the gene matches. Germline CDR1 and CDR2: LNHNV and YYDKDF (reference sequence). The CDR3 contains 17 residues. The CDR3 reads CATSRGGIAGGNYEQYF. In DNA, the CDR3 is TGTGCCACCAGCAGAGGTGGGATAGCGGGGGGGAACTACGAGCAGTACTTC.